This is a list of T cell receptor beta chains from one sample in a study of T cell clones after liver transplantation. Repertoires were generated with immunoSEQ multiplex PCR, while TCRdb's copy carries only in-frame clones and drops some. The sample consists of tens of thousands of clones, 60% to 75% of them appearing once. Sequencing used CD4+ T cells from blood, obtained at the 22-month timepoint. Source of these receptors: a human patient who received a liver transplant. Some T cells could come from the graft donor. The CDR3 runs from the conserved cysteine through the conserved F or W. The D gene is left open where the match is weak. Clone size appears in some rows only: once, few, many, or a class for an expanded clone.

V	size	J	length	D	CDR3	DNA
TRBV29-1	few	TRBJ1-4	13	.	CSVGGQGDEKLFF	TGCAGCGTAGGGGGACAAGGGGATGAAAAACTGTTTTTT
TRBV9	.	TRBJ1-1	13	.	CASSVAGGPEAFF	TGTGCCAGCAGCGTAGCTGGGGGTCCTGAAGCTTTCTTT
TRBV6-5	.	TRBJ1-5	13	.	CASSAIKSQPQHF	TGTGCCAGCAGTGCTATTAAGAGTCAGCCCCAGCATTTT
TRBV12-5	few	TRBJ2-3	16	.	CASDFASAAPTDTQYF	TGTGCTAGTGATTTTGCGTCAGCAGCCCCCACAGATACGCAGTATTTT
TRBV7-8	.	TRBJ2-5	14	TRBD1	CASSWTGDPETQYF	TGTGCCAGCAGCTGGACAGGAGACCCAGAGACCCAGTACTTC
TRBV15	.	TRBJ2-5	16	TRBD2	CATSRDPGTSKETQYF	TGTGCCACCAGCAGAGATCCCGGGACTAGCAAAGAGACCCAGTACTTC
TRBV4-1	few	TRBJ1-4	15	.	CASSQARVTNEKLFF	TGCGCCAGCAGCCAAGCCAGGGTAACTAATGAAAAACTGTTTTTT
TRBV28	few	TRBJ1-2	13	TRBD1	CATLRGTGGGYTF	TGTGCCACCCTCCGGGGGACAGGGGGTGGCTACACCTTC
TRBV28	once	TRBJ1-2	13	.	CASSPGSGHDYTF	TGTGCCAGCAGTCCTGGGTCAGGTCATGACTACACCTTC
TRBV11-2	once	TRBJ1-1	14	TRBD1	CASKIWTGNTEAFF	TGTGCCAGCAAAATCTGGACAGGGAACACTGAAGCTTTCTTT
TRBV28	.	TRBJ1-6	18	.	CASIPFSIGSTYNSPLHF	TGTGCCAGCATCCCATTTAGTATAGGGAGCACCTATAATTCACCCCTCCACTTT
TRBV7-2	.	TRBJ1-5	16	.	CASSLAGGYSNQPQHF	TGTGCCAGCAGCTTAGCCGGGGGTTATAGCAATCAGCCCCAGCATTTT
TRBV11-3	many	TRBJ2-3	15	TRBD2	CASSLRLAGENTQYF	TGTGCCAGCAGCTTGCGGCTAGCGGGGGAAAATACGCAGTATTTT
TRBV5-1	few	TRBJ1-1	13	.	CASSWADGTEAFF	TGCGCCAGCAGCTGGGCAGACGGAACTGAAGCTTTCTTT
TRBV5-8	.	TRBJ2-5	15	.	CASSLAGGGQETQYF	TGTGCCAGCAGCTTGGCCGGAGGGGGCCAAGAGACCCAGTACTTC
TRBV7-2	.	TRBJ2-7	14	.	CASSLDTGSYEQYF	TGTGCCAGCAGCTTAGATACAGGGTCCTACGAGCAGTACTTC
TRBV6-5	.	TRBJ1-6	13	.	CASRLDLYSPLHF	TGTGCCAGCAGACTTGACCTTTATTCACCCCTCCACTTT